The rows below give T cell receptor beta chains drawn from one sample of a study of blood T cell repertoires in COVID-19. Clones were sequenced by immunoSEQ multiplex PCR, and TCRdb holds only the in-frame ones, with some missing. Among 130,000 to 150,000 clones listed, roughly 83% were seen once. Sequenced: peripheral blood. These receptor sequences come from a woman between 65 and 79 years old with COVID-19, enrolled during active disease. Both conserved end residues are part of each CDR3. D genes are given only for firm matches. Only part of the rows carry a size: once, few, many, or a class if the clone is expanded.

v_gene	j_gene	abundance	d_gene	CDR3aa	CDR3nt
TRBV28	TRBJ1-6	.	.	CASRGGDSPLHF	TGTGCCAGCCGAGGAGGGGATTCACCCCTCCACTTT
TRBV7-2	TRBJ1-5	few	.	CASSLTGVGGTGQPQHF	TGTGCCAGCAGCTTAACCGGTGTGGGTGGAACCGGGCAGCCCCAGCATTTT
TRBV9	TRBJ1-2	.	.	CASSVGGTGQFYGYTF	TGTGCCAGCAGCGTGGGGGGGACCGGACAGTTCTATGGCTACACCTTC
TRBV5-1	TRBJ2-5	once	TRBD1	CASSLGTGDETQYF	TGCGCCAGCAGCTTGGGGACAGGGGACGAGACCCAGTACTTC
TRBV9	TRBJ1-4	.	TRBD1	CASSTGQALNEKLFF	TGTGCCAGCAGCACCGGACAGGCCCTTAATGAAAAACTGTTTTTT
TRBV28	TRBJ1-1	once	TRBD1	CASSLDRVLAEAFF	TGTGCCAGCAGCCTCGACAGGGTACTAGCTGAAGCTTTCTTT
TRBV10-2	TRBJ1-2	.	TRBD1	CASTWGTDSNYGYTF	TGCGCCAGCACGTGGGGGACAGACTCTAACTATGGCTACACCTTC
TRBV6-4	TRBJ1-1	few	.	CASRPGRSEGLNTEAFF	TGTGCCAGCAGGCCTGGGCGTAGTGAGGGTTTGAACACTGAAGCTTTCTTT
TRBV30	TRBJ2-3	.	.	CAWSASTDTQYF	TGTGCCTGGAGTGCGAGCACAGATACGCAGTATTTT
TRBV6-1	TRBJ1-2	.	TRBD1	CASSDPDRGGYGYTF	TGTGCCAGCAGTGACCCAGACAGGGGAGGCTATGGCTACACCTTC
TRBV3-1/TRBV3-2	TRBJ2-3	.	TRBD1	CASSSTRTGFFTQYF	TGTGCCAGCAGCTCCACGCGGACAGGGTTTTTTACGCAGTATTTT
TRBV7-8	TRBJ1-3	.	TRBD1	CASSLAGGRAGNTIYF	TGTGCCAGCAGCTTAGCAGGGGGCAGGGCTGGAAACACCATATATTTT
TRBV12-3/TRBV12-4	TRBJ1-2	.	.	CASGRGYGYTF	TGTGCCAGCGGCCGGGGCTATGGCTACACCTTC
TRBV11-2	TRBJ1-2	.	.	CASSLERNYGYTF	TGTGCCAGCAGCTTAGAGCGGAACTATGGCTACACCTTC
TRBV7-8	TRBJ1-1	.	.	CASSLSGLGTEAFF	TGTGCCAGCAGCTTATCAGGGTTAGGGACTGAAGCTTTCTTT
TRBV4-2	TRBJ2-1	once	TRBD2	CASSRVAGAAHEQFF	TGTGCCAGCAGCCGTGTAGCGGGGGCGGCCCATGAGCAGTTCTTC
TRBV7-2	TRBJ1-2	.	TRBD1	CASSPGQGNYGYTF	TGTGCCAGCAGCCCAGGACAGGGTAACTATGGCTACACCTTC
TRBV12-5	TRBJ2-7	.	.	CASGDVGPNEQYF	TGTGCTAGTGGTGATGTGGGGCCCAACGAGCAGTACTTC
TRBV11-2	TRBJ2-1	.	.	CASSPQNEQFF	TGTGCCAGCAGCCCACAGAATGAGCAGTTCTTC
TRBV3-1/TRBV3-2	TRBJ2-2	.	TRBD1	CASRNPGTANTGELFF	TGTGCCAGCAGAAACCCCGGGACAGCGAACACCGGGGAGCTGTTTTTT